This T cell receptor beta chain was profiled in a study of cytomegalovirus exposure and HLA in healthy donors (dated by TCRdb to 2017 to 2019). The study in broad terms: According to an earlier analysis of 587 of the donors, roughly 180 million T cells yielded 117 million unique TCR beta sequences and 276 Gb of sequence data. An early release covering about 600 HLA-typed donors comprised about 320 gigabases of sequencing data and around 85 million unique TCR sequences. Of the approximately 400 genotyped donors, about 80% fell in the genetic ancestry cluster associated with self-reported Caucasian donors. The aim of the study was to test whether cataloging public T cell receptors could identify signatures of past pathogen exposure. The T cell repertoires of several hundred subjects were profiled by immunosequencing and related to cytomegalovirus serostatus. Besides the first cohort of approximately 710 subjects, a separate validation cohort made up of roughly 130 different subjects was used. To predict cytomegalovirus infection status, the study combined high-throughput TCR immunosequencing, statistical association of individual TCRs with disease status, and machine learning. A later analysis re-examined previously published TCR beta repertoires from about 670 donors and added high-resolution HLA genotyping to investigate patterns of TCR occurrence. The later analysis used no new phenotypic data to find candidate immune exposures, relying instead on TCR beta sequences and their occurrence across donors. An earlier analysis of approximately 580 of the donors used high-throughput TCR beta sequencing to judge whether each TCR beta V gene segment behaved as functional or pseudogenic. Donor age, sex, ethnicity and CMV serostatus were compiled together with the repertoire data. Genome-wide SNP genotypes for about 55% of the roughly 670 donors were used in a later genetic analysis, which treated that subset as a discovery cohort. Every discovery cohort repertoire had been produced on one sequencing platform. Both class I and class II loci were covered by HLA typing, at four-digit resolution. The number of donors typed differed by locus, with 629-630 for A, B, C, DRB1 and DQB1, more than 500 for DQA1, over 600 for DPA1, and some 470 for DPB1. Because of strong linkage in the cohort, a handful of DR-DQ haplotypes were treated as single units for association and clustering. Among roughly 400 genotyped donors of the cohort, an average of roughly 230,000 unique TCR beta nucleotide sequences was sequenced per donor, of which 15% to 20% were non-productive.

The receptor library was made with the immunoSEQ multiplex PCR assay. A mixture of 60 forward primers for TCR Vbeta segments and 13 reverse primers for TCR Jbeta segments was used in the multiplex PCR. A multiplex PCR assay on genomic DNA amplified the CDR3 region of rearranged TCR beta genes. On the Illumina HiSeq System, the amplified TCR beta libraries were sequenced as 87-base-pair reads. The published analysis was carried out like this. A later analysis tallied 75 million to 85 million unique TCR beta chains across the 666 repertoires, and around 12 million of those chains were shared by two or more donors. Raw reads were error-corrected and collapsed into unique sequences with a nearest-neighbor algorithm that merged closely related sequences to remove PCR and sequencing errors. V, D and J gene segments were assigned by aligning CDR3 sequences to IMGT reference sequences. For a sequence to be retained, at least a six-nucleotide match to both a V gene segment and a J gene segment was required. A rearrangement counted as productive if the CDR3 had no stop codons and remained in frame with V and J, and every other rearrangement counted as non-productive. Following IMGT convention, CDR3 was defined as the stretch from the second conserved V-encoded cysteine to the conserved J-encoded phenylalanine. In an earlier analysis of around 600 of the donors, sequences lacking an unambiguous match to a single V gene segment were excluded. In an earlier analysis of 587 of the donors, V segments were called functional above 56.7% productive rearrangements and were called segregating when the between-donor standard deviation exceeded 5%. To diagnose cytomegalovirus status from the catalog of TCR beta chain sequences, a statistical classification framework was built. In a later analysis, V and J genes were assigned by comparing TCR nucleotide sequences against IMGT/GENE-DB human TR gene sequences. A later analysis assigned CDR3 sequences and most-parsimonious VDJ recombination scenarios with the TCRdist pipeline. In a later analysis, every TCR beta chain was defined by the combination of its CDR3 amino acid sequence and its V-gene family, and reads without a unique V-gene family were dropped. In a later analysis, fewer than 650 highly shared, low-generation-probability nucleotide sequences were removed to address suspected cross-contamination and a sequencing artifact. For each public chain, a later analysis derived a clonal expansion index from normalized ranks of inferred template counts within each repertoire. A later analysis computed generation probabilities with a VDJ recombination model fitted to out-of-frame rearrangements, and checked the results against IGoR. In a later analysis, TCR-TCR, TCR-HLA and TCR-CMV co-occurrence was scored with hypergeometric tests, and a repertoire-size bias correction was applied to TCR pairs. In a later analysis, false discovery rates were estimated by permuting HLA or CMV assignments 20 times. In a later analysis, co-occurring TCRs were grouped with DBSCAN, and TCRdist sequence similarity was added when clustering was performed within HLA-allele-positive subsets. Co-occurrence clustering excluded repertoires with fewer than 30,000 or more than 120,000 public chains, plus five with anomalous nucleotide sharing. This is the immuneACCESS table as TCRdb keeps it, with only in-frame sequences that have V and J called. A part of the clones is gone; compared with another copy, unresolved V genes explain less than half, and the rest is unexplained. V, J and clone size reflect that table, while D and trimming were determined from the DNA. Here the sample has about 120,000 clones; over 15% occur a single time. The top ten clones comprise 2.9% of the sample.

Measured from the cysteine to the phenylalanine, the CDR3 is 13 residues long. The CDR3 DNA has 39 bases and is translated from base 1. The germline ends are 11 bases apart after V is trimmed by 5 bases and J by 4 bases. CDR1 and CDR2 are read off the germline V gene as MDHEN and SYDVKM. The research as a whole found: The study gave a list of under 200 TCR beta chains associated with cytomegalovirus. Across donors, most TCR sequences were observed very rarely, whereas some public TCRs were present in many individuals. According to a later analysis, TCR association rates differed among HLA loci, with DRB1 alleles showing the most associated TCRs and HLA-C alleles showing the fewest. A further reported finding was that TCR beta sequences accurately predicted the HLA-A and HLA-B alleles for most subjects in the first cohort. This cohort had only TCR beta chains sequenced, and the lack of alpha or paired-chain data limited which features could be detected. For the cohort, immune exposure information was limited to CMV serostatus. Approximately 18 rarely observed V segments, including chromosome 9 orphons, were excluded from the earlier analysis of some 590 of the donors because counts were too low. Compared with equally common non-associated chains, HLA-associated TCR beta chains in a later analysis were more clonally expanded and had lower generation probabilities. Some IMGT-functional V segments, including TRBV6-2 and TRBV6-3, could not be told apart with the 87-base-pair reads, so those segments were excluded. Strong co-occurrence of HLA alleles, especially DR and DQ, made assigning TCR associations to individual alleles difficult. Broadly in line with IMGT annotations, most TCR beta V segments showed up in productive rearrangements about 87% or about 30% of the time in an earlier analysis of around 600 of the donors. In vitro tests confirmed that three of the cytomegalovirus-associated TCR beta chains recognize cytomegalovirus antigens. In a later analysis, most CMV-associated TCR beta chains were found to appear HLA-restricted, with HLA associations seemingly driven largely by CMV exposure. A later analysis associated approximately 17,000 TCR beta sequences with specific HLA alleles at a false discovery rate of 0.05. According to a later genetic analysis, donors in an Asian-associated ancestry cluster had fewer N-insertions in productive TCRs than the approximately 700-donor mean. According to the authors, the approach could potentially be generalized to other disease states and immunological phenotypes. According to a later analysis, parvovirus B19, influenza, CMV and Epstein-Barr virus appeared linked to several top co-occurrence clusters. A later genetic analysis associated a missense DCLRE1C variant with V-gene and J-gene trimming of TCR beta chains, and an independent cohort replicated the association. The classifier was reported to diagnose cytomegalovirus status with high specificity and sensitivity in both the original cohort and the validation cohort. Roughly uniform sequencing depth across donors was assumed in presence/absence analyses, although this assumption may not hold. Linkage disequilibrium might explain the correlated functional status among segregating V segments, but an unknown experimental factor could not be excluded. A cluster of highly shared sequence variants was judged likely to represent a technical artifact of the sequencing pipeline. Because HLA typing was unavailable for some donors at each locus, only the typed subset was used in association tests.

A remark on this clone: It has no known antigen specificity. No qualities accompany the bases; no much larger clone lies one base away.

The cohort comprised 550 to 700 healthy bone marrow donors. At the time of sampling, every cohort member was nominally healthy, though immune exposures that went unrecorded were likely present. The donor tested CMV seropositive, placing the donor among the 250 to 300 seropositive members of the cohort. Every donor gave a peripheral blood sample, and the peripheral blood mononuclear cells from that sample were used for TCR beta sequencing. The Qiagen DNeasy Blood Extraction Kit was used to extract genomic DNA from the blood cell samples. Sequenced: PBMCs. The V and J genes are TRBV28 and TRBJ1-2, with TRBD1 as a weak D call on 5 bases. The source of this sequence is a female donor in good health and CMV-seropositive. The DNA sequence reads TGTGCCAGCAGTCAAGGGGAACCCTATGGCTACACCTTC. This gives the protein CASSQGEPYGYTF.